Listed below are T cell receptor beta chains from one sample, sequenced in a study of control samples from healthy donors and cancer patients. The data were produced by immunoSEQ multiplex PCR, yet TCRdb's version contains in-frame clones alone and is incomplete. The sample has fewer than 200,000 clones; about 93% are singletons. The specimen sequenced was blood. The receptors come from a man between 18 and 35 years old in good health. Each CDR3 is given with its conserved first and last residue. D genes are given only for firm matches. For some rows the clone size is stated as once, few or many, or as a class when expanded; others skip it.

j_call v_call clone_size d_call cdr3_aa cdr3_nt
TRBJ2-1 TRBV6-5 NA TRBD1 CASRGRGIDEQFF TGTGCCAGCAGGGGCAGGGGGATCGATGAGCAGTTCTTC
TRBJ1-4 TRBV7-9 NA TRBD1 CASSLTGINEKLFF TGTGCCAGCAGCCTGACAGGGATTAATGAAAAACTGTTTTTT
TRBJ1-2 TRBV29-1 NA NA CSVEEGYTF TGCAGCGTTGAGGAGGGCTACACCTTC
TRBJ1-2 TRBV30 NA NA CAWSLGDGYTF TGTGCCTGGAGTTTAGGGGATGGCTACACCTTC
TRBJ1-2 TRBV19 NA NA CASIQQGQSPHNGYTF TGTGCCAGTATTCAGCAAGGACAAAGCCCGCACAACGGCTACACCTTC
TRBJ2-2 TRBV9 NA TRBD2 CASSFSGGDTGELFF TGTGCCAGCAGCTTTAGCGGGGGGGACACCGGGGAGCTGTTTTTT
TRBJ2-7 TRBV7-9 NA TRBD2 CASTLAGDDEQYF TGTGCCAGCACCTTGGCGGGAGACGACGAGCAGTACTTC
TRBJ2-7 TRBV28 NA TRBD2 CASIPFLWDRGGEQYF TGTGCCAGCATTCCCTTTTTGTGGGACCGCGGGGGCGAGCAGTACTTC
TRBJ1-6 TRBV7-9 NA NA CASSFKGALPLHF TGTGCCAGCAGCTTTAAAGGGGCTCTCCCCCTCCACTTT
TRBJ1-5 TRBV5-1 NA TRBD1 CASSFTGDSNQPQHF TGCGCCAGCAGCTTCACAGGGGATAGCAATCAGCCCCAGCATTTT
TRBJ1-5 TRBV7-9 NA TRBD1 CASSLSSQTGSNQPQHF TGTGCCAGCAGCTTATCTTCTCAGACAGGGAGCAATCAGCCCCAGCATTTT
TRBJ2-7 TRBV18 NA NA CASSPQGGEQYF TGTGCCAGCTCACCTCAGGGTGGTGAGCAGTACTTC
TRBJ1-4 TRBV24-1 NA TRBD1 CATSETGQINEKLFF TGTGCCACCAGTGAAACGGGACAGATAAATGAAAAACTGTTTTTT
TRBJ1-2 TRBV5-1 NA TRBD1 CASSSEQGVYGYTF TGCGCCAGCTCTTCCGAACAGGGGGTCTATGGCTACACCTTC
TRBJ1-1 TRBV10-2 NA NA CASSDSGVTEAFF TGCGCCAGCAGTGACTCAGGGGTCACTGAAGCTTTCTTT
TRBJ1-5 TRBV5-5 NA TRBD1 CASSYTPGGVLGQPQHF TGTGCCAGCAGCTACACCCCAGGGGGGGTATTGGGTCAGCCCCAGCATTTT
TRBJ2-3 TRBV18 NA TRBD1 CASSLKTGHSTDTQYF TGTGCCAGCTCACTAAAGACAGGGCACAGCACAGATACGCAGTATTTT
TRBJ2-7 TRBV5-1 NA TRBD1 CASSFEGAPYEQYF TGCGCCAGCAGCTTCGAGGGGGCCCCCTACGAGCAGTACTTC
TRBJ2-7 TRBV10-1 NA NA CASKTDRRGSYEQYF TGCGCCAGCAAAACGGACCGCCGGGGCTCCTACGAGCAGTACTTC
TRBJ1-1 TRBV2 NA NA CASNGEIGTEAFF TGTGCCAGCAACGGGGAGATTGGCACTGAAGCTTTCTTT
TRBJ2-1 TRBV4-1 few TRBD1 CASSQALGQTSSYNEQFF TGCGCCAGCAGCCAGGCCCTGGGACAGACGAGCTCCTACAATGAGCAGTTCTTC
TRBJ2-2 TRBV5-1 NA TRBD2 CASSLGRWTSSNTGELFF TGCGCCAGCAGCTTGGGACGGTGGACTAGCTCGAACACCGGGGAGCTGTTTTTT
TRBJ1-6 TRBV19 NA NA CASSIDPGYNSPLHF TGTGCCAGTAGTATAGATCCAGGATATAATTCACCCCTCCACTTT
TRBJ1-2 TRBV5-1 once NA CASSLDVGEDGYTF TGCGCCAGCAGCCTGGACGTCGGAGAAGATGGCTACACCTTC
TRBJ1-4 TRBV19 NA NA CASSISGEKLFF TGTGCCAGTAGTATCTCCGGTGAAAAACTGTTTTTT
TRBJ1-2 TRBV21-1 NA NA CASSNARGRGAYKGNGYTF TGTGCCAGCAGCAACGCCCGGGGGAGGGGGGCCTACAAAGGGAATGGCTACACCTTC
TRBJ2-7 TRBV6-5 NA TRBD2 CASSIAGGASYEQYF TGTGCCAGCAGTATAGCGGGAGGGGCCTCCTACGAGCAGTACTTC
TRBJ2-3 TRBV7-6 few TRBD1 CASSLWGKDRYTDTQYF TGTGCCAGCAGCTTATGGGGGAAGGACAGGTACACAGATACGCAGTATTTT
TRBJ1-1 TRBV6-5 few NA CASSFNGGGAFF TGTGCCAGCAGTTTCAATGGGGGAGGGGCTTTCTTT
TRBJ1-1 TRBV19 NA NA CASSIGTGTVLNTEAFF TGTGCCAGTAGTATAGGCACGGGTACAGTACTGAACACTGAAGCTTTCTTT
TRBJ2-3 TRBV5-4 NA TRBD2 CASSKGTSGGATDTQYF TGTGCCAGCAGCAAAGGGACTAGCGGGGGGGCAACAGATACGCAGTATTTT
TRBJ2-2 TRBV5-1 NA NA CASSLTRNTGELFF TGCGCCAGCAGCTTGACACGGAACACCGGGGAGCTGTTTTTT
TRBJ2-3 TRBV5-6 NA TRBD2 CASSLTSGGAATQYF TGTGCCAGCAGCCTCACTAGCGGGGGGGCTGCTACGCAGTATTTT
TRBJ2-1 TRBV25-1 NA NA CASSEQGIGADNEQFF TGTGCCAGCAGTGAACAGGGGATCGGCGCGGACAATGAGCAGTTCTTC
TRBJ2-3 TRBV4-2 NA NA CASSQDRQGTDTQYF TGTGCCAGCAGCCAAGATCGGCAGGGTACAGATACGCAGTATTTT
TRBJ2-7 TRBV24-1 few TRBD1 CATSDKTGTAIYEQYF TGTGCCACCAGTGACAAAACCGGGACAGCTATCTACGAGCAGTACTTC
TRBJ1-1 TRBV5-1 NA TRBD1 CASSLGQGANLNTEAFF TGCGCCAGCAGCTTGGGACAGGGGGCGAACCTGAACACTGAAGCTTTCTTT
TRBJ1-1 TRBV29-1 NA NA CSVDSNTEAFF TGCAGCGTCGACAGTAACACTGAAGCTTTCTTT
TRBJ1-1 TRBV4-1 NA NA CASSPQRAPTEAFF TGCGCCAGCAGCCCTCAAAGGGCGCCGACTGAAGCTTTCTTT
TRBJ2-1 TRBV5-4 NA NA CASSLGSGANSYNEQFF TGTGCCAGCAGCTTGGGGTCGGGGGCCAACTCCTACAATGAGCAGTTCTTC
TRBJ2-5 TRBV10-3 NA TRBD2 CAIGDSGGYQETQYF TGTGCCATCGGGGATAGCGGGGGGTACCAAGAGACCCAGTACTTC
TRBJ2-4 TRBV9 NA TRBD1 CASSVAQGAQYF TGTGCCAGCAGCGTAGCACAGGGGGCTCAGTACTTC
TRBJ2-5 TRBV2 NA NA CASSEFGQNQETQYF TGTGCCAGCAGTGAATTCGGACAGAATCAAGAGACCCAGTACTTC
TRBJ1-1 TRBV5-4 NA NA CASSLAKAGNTEAFF TGTGCCAGCAGCTTGGCCAAGGCGGGTAACACTGAAGCTTTCTTT
TRBJ1-2 TRBV30 NA TRBD1 CAWSGDRWDPNYGYTF TGTGCCTGGAGCGGGGACAGATGGGATCCCAACTATGGCTACACCTTC
TRBJ2-2 TRBV5-4 NA TRBD1 CASSPRGTGGTGELFF TGTGCCAGCAGCCCGAGAGGGACAGGGGGGACCGGGGAGCTGTTTTTT